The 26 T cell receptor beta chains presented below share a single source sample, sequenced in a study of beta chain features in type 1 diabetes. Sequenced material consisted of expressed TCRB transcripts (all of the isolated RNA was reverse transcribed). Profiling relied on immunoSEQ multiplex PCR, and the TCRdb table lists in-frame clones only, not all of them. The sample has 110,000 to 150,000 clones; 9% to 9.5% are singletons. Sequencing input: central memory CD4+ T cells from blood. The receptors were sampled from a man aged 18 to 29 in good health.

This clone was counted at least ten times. In DNA form, the CDR3 reads TGTGCCAGTCAAGGACTCCTGGAGACCCAGTACTTC. Protein product: CASQGLLETQYF. V usage is TRBV19 and J usage is TRBJ2-5, with a weak D call TRBD2 (5 bases). Germline assignment: CDR1 LNHDA and CDR2 SQIVND (reference sequence). V lost 8 bases and J lost 5, with 12 bases in between. CDR3 length: 12 amino acids. The whole variable domain, remainder taken from reference TRBV19 and TRBJ2-5, is DGGITQSPKYLFRKEGQNVTLSCEQNLNHDAMYWYRQDPGQGLRLIYYSQIVNDFQKGDIAEGYSVSREKKESFPLTVTSAQKNPTAFYLCASQGLLETQYFGPGTRLLVL.

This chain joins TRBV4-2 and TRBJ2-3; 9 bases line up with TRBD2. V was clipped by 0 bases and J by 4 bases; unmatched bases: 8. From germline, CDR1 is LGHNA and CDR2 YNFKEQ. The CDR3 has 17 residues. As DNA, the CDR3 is TGTGCCAGCAGCCAAGAAGGGGGGACTAGCCGGGCAGATACGCAGTATTTT. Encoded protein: CASSQEGGTSRADTQYF.

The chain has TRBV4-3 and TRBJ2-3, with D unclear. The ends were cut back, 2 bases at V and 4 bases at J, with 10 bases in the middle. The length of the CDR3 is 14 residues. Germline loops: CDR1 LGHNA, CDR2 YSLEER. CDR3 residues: CASSQNHYADTQYF. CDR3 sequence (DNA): TGCGCCAGCAGCCAAAACCACTACGCAGATACGCAGTATTTT.

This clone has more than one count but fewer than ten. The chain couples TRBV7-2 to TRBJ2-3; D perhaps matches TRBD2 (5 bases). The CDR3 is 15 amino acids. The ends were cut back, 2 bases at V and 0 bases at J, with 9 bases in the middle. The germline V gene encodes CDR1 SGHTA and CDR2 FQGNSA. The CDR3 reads CASSLSWTSTDTQYF. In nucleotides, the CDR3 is TGTGCCAGCAGCTTAAGTTGGACTAGCACAGATACGCAGTATTTT.

CDR3 DNA: TGCGCCAGCAGCTTGGTAGGGGGCGGCGATGCTAATGAAAAACTGTTTTTT. Its translation: CASSLVGGGDANEKLFF. J is TRBJ1-4 and V is TRBV5-1; 7 bases line up with TRBD1. The germline CDR1 and CDR2 sequences are SGHRS and YFSETQ. After removal of 0 bases from V and 3 bases from J, the junction contained 8 bases not matched to a gene. CDR3 length equals 17 residues.

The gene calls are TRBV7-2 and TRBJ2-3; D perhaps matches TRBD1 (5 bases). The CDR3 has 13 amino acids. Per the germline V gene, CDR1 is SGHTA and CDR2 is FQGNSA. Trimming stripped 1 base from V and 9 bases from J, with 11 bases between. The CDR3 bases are TGTGCCAGCAGCTTAGATGGGGCTCCGACGCAGTATTTT. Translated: CASSLDGAPTQYF.

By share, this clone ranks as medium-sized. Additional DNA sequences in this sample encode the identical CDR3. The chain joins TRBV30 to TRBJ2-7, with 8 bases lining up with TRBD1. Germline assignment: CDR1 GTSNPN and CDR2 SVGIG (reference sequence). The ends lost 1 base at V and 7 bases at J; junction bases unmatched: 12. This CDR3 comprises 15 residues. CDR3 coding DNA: TGTGCCTGGAGTGCCTTAAGGCAGGGGGCAGGAGAGCAGTACTTC. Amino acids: CAWSALRQGAGEQYF.

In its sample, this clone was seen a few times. The CDR3 region is CSASRGTGWYF. CDR3 DNA sequence: TGCAGTGCTAGTAGAGGGACAGGGTGGTACTTC. This sequence joins TRBV20-1 and TRBJ2-7; 9 bases fit TRBD1. Looked up from germline, CDR1 is DFQATT and CDR2 is SNEGSKA (reference sequence). The V gene end was trimmed by 3 bases and the J gene end by 12 bases; junction bases not matched to a gene: 6. This CDR3 has 11 amino acids.

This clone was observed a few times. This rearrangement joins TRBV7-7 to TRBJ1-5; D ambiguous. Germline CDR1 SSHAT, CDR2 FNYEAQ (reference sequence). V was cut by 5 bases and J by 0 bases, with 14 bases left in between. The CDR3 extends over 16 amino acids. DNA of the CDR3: TGTGCCAGCAGCCTTGGGGAGATTCATAGCAATCAGCCCCAGCATTTT. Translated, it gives CASSLGEIHSNQPQHF. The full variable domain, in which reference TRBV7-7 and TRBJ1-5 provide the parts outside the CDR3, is GAGVSQSPRYKVTKRGQDVTLRCDPISSHATLYWYQQALGQGPEFLTYFNYEAQPDKSGLPSDRFSAERPEGSISTLTIQRTEQRDSAMYRCASSLGEIHSNQPQHFGDGTRLSIL.

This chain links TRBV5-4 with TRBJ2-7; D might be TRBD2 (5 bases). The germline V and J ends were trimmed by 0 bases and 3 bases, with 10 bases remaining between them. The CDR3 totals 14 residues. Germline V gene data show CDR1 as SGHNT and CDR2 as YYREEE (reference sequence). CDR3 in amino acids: CASSLAGGGYEQYF. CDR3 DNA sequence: TGTGCCAGCAGCTTGGCCGGTGGAGGCTACGAGCAGTACTTC.

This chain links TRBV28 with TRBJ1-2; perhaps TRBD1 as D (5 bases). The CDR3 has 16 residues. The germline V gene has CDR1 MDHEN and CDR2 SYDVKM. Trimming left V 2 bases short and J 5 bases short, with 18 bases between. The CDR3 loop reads CASSLSPRTSVYGYTF. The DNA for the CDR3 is TGTGCCAGCAGTTTAAGTCCCCGGACAAGCGTATATGGCTACACCTTC.

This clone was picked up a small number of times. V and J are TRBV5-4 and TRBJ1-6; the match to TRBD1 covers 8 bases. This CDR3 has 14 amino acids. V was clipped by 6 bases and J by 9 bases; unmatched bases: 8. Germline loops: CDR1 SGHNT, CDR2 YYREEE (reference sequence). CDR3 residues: CASNHRGESSPLHF. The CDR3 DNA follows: TGTGCCAGCAACCACAGGGGGGAAAGTTCACCCCTCCACTTT.

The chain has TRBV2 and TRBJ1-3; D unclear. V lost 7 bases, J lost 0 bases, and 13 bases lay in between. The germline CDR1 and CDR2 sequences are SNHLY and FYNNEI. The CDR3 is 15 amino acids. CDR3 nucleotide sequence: TGTGCCAGCATATCAGGCCGATACTCTGGAAACACCATATATTTT. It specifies CASISGRYSGNTIYF.

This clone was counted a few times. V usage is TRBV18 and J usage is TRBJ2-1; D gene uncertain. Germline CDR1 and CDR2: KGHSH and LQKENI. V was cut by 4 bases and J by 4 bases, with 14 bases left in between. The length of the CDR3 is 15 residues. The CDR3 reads CASSLVDSPYNEQFF. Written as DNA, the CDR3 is TGTGCCAGCTCACTGGTCGACTCCCCGTACAATGAGCAGTTCTTC.

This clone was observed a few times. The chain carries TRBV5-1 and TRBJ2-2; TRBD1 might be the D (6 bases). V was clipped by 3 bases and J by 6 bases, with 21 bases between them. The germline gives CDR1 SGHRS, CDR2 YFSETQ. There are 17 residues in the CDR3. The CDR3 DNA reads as TGCGCCAGCAGCTCGAGGCCCTCAGGGGATGCCCCCGGGGAGCTGTTTTTT. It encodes CASSSRPSGDAPGELFF.

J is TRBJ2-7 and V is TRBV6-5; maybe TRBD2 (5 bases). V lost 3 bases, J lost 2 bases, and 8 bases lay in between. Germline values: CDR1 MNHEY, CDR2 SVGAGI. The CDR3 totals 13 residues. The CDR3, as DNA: TGTGCCAGCAGTTATACGGGGACCTACGAGCAGTACTTC. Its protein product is CASSYTGTYEQYF.

This CDR3 is CASRTGDTNYEQYF. The CDR3 region has the DNA TGTGCCAGCAGGACAGGGGACACCAACTACGAGCAGTACTTC. The J gene is TRBJ2-7, the V gene TRBV6-1, with TRBD1 identical over 8 bases. Germline V gene lookup returns CDR1 MNHNS and CDR2 SASEGT. V lost 6 bases and J lost 3; bases outside the gene matches: 7. The CDR3 spans 14 residues.

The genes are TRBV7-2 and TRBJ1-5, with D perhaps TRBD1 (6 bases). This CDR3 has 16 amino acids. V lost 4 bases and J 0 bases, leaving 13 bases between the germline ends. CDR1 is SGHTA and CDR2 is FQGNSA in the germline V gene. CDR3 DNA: TGTGCCAGCAGCTCATCCACAGGGTATAGCAATCAGCCCCAGCATTTT. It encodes CASSSSTGYSNQPQHF.

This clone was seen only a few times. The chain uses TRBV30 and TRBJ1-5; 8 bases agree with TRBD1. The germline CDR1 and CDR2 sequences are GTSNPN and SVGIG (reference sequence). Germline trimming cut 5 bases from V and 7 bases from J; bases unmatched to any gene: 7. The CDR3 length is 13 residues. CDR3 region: CAWGGQVEQPQHF. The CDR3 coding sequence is TGTGCCTGGGGGGGACAGGTTGAGCAGCCCCAGCATTTT. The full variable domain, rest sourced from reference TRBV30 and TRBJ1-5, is SQTIHQWPATLVQPVGSPLSLECTVEGTSNPNLYWYRQAAGRGLQLLFYSVGIGQISSEVPQNLSASRPQDRQFILSSKKLLLSDSGFYLCAWGGQVEQPQHFGDGTRLSIL.

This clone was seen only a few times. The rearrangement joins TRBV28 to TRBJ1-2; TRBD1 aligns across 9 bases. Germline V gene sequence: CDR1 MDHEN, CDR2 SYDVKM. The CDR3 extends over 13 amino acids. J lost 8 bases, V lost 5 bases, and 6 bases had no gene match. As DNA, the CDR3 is TGTGCCAGCAGTCCCCGGACAGGGGACGGCTACACCTTC. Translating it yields CASSPRTGDGYTF.

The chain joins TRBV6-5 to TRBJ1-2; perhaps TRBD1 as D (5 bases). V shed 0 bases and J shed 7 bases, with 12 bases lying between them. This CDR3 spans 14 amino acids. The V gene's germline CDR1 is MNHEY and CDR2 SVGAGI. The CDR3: CASSYSLGAGGYTF. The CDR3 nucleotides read TGTGCCAGCAGTTACTCTCTAGGGGCCGGTGGCTACACCTTC.

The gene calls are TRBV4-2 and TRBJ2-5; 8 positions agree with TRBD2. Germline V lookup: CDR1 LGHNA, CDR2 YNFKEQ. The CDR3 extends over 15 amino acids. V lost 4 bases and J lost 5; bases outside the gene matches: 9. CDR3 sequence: CASSRVGGAEETQYF. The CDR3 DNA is TGTGCCAGCAGCCGGGTCGGGGGGGCCGAGGAGACCCAGTACTTC.

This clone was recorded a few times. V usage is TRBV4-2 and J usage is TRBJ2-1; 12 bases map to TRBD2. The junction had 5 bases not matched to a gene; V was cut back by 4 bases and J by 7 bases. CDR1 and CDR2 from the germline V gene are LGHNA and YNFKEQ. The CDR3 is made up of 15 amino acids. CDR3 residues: CASSLGLAGRNEQFF. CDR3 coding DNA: TGTGCCAGCAGCCTAGGACTAGCGGGGCGGAATGAGCAGTTCTTC.

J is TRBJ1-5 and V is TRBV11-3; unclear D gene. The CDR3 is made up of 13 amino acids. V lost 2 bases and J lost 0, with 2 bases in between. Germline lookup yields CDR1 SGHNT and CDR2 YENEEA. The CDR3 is CASSLYSNQPQHF. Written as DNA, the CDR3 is TGTGCCAGCAGCTTATATAGCAATCAGCCCCAGCATTTT.

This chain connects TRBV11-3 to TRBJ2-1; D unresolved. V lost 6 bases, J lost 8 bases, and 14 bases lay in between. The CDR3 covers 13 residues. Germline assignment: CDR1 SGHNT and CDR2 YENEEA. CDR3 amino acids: CASSLLSVHEQFF. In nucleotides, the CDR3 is TGTGCCAGCAGTCTTTTGTCCGTCCATGAGCAGTTCTTC.

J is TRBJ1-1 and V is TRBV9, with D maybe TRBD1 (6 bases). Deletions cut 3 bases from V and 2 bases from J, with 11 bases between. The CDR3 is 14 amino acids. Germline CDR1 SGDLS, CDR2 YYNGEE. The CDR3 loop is CASSARQVNTEAFF. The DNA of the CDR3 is TGTGCCAGCAGCGCAAGACAGGTTAACACTGAAGCTTTCTTT.